Below, 4 T cell receptor beta chains from the same sample are listed, as sequenced in a study of PD-L1 blockade in urothelial cancer (dated by TCRdb to the late 2010s). Libraries were made using the immunoSEQ multiplex PCR assay. TCRdb limited this immuneACCESS table to in-frame rearrangements with V and J called. A share of clones is missing; checked studies link under half to unresolved V genes, and the rest is unexplained. The sample has tens of thousands of clones on record, roughly four fifths of them singletons. The ten most abundant clones make up more than 3% of the sample. Sequencing was performed on PBMCs, taken around atezolizumab (anti-PD-L1) treatment. Receptors were obtained from a man aged 65 to 85 with urothelial cancer.

This clone was counted once. The chain combines TRBV7-2 with TRBJ1-1; D not certain. V dropped 2 bases and J dropped 6 bases, with 10 bases sitting between them. The CDR3 is made up of 13 amino acids. Germline V gene sequence: CDR1 SGHTA, CDR2 FQGNSA. In DNA, the CDR3 is TGTGCCAGCAGCTTAAGGAGGGCCGCTGAAGCTTTCTTT. It yields the protein CASSLRRAAEAFF. Full variable domain (rest looked up from reference TRBV7-2 and TRBJ1-1): GAGVSQSPSNKVTEKGKDVELRCDPISGHTALYWYRQSLGQGLEFLIYFQGNSAPDKSGLPSDRFSAERTGGSVSTLTIQRTQQEDSAVYLCASSLRRAAEAFFGQGTRLTVV.

Note on this clone: An end of the junction does not agree with germline; a read error may underlie this. This chain connects TRBV29-1 to TRBJ2-3, with 15 positions matching TRBD2. Germline V gene data show CDR1 as SQVTM and CDR2 as ANQGSEA. CDR3 size: 16 residues. CDR3 nucleotides: TGCAGCGTAGAAGGACTAGCGGGGGGGATCACAGATACGCAGTATTTT. It codes for CSVEGLAGGITDTQYF.

The rearrangement uses TRBV29-1 and TRBJ2-7; possible D gene TRBD1, 6 bases. This CDR3 has 13 amino acids. Germline CDR1 is SQVTM and CDR2 is ANQGSEA. With 4 bases removed from V and 4 bases from J, the gap between germline ends came to 14 bases. As DNA, the CDR3 is TGCAGCGTTGGAAGGCAGGGGATGTACGAGCAGTACTTC. Protein product: CSVGRQGMYEQYF.

The chain is built from TRBV4-1 and TRBJ1-2, with D unresolved. Trimming shortened V by 4 bases and J by 4 bases, and 13 bases separated the two germline ends. CDR1 is MGHRA, CDR2 YSYEKL, per germline. The CDR3 length is 14 residues. The CDR3 DNA reads as TGCGCCAGCAGCCCCTCCCGGCCGGGCTATGGCTACACCTTC. Translating it yields CASSPSRPGYGYTF.